These 21 T cell receptor beta chains came from one sample sequenced in a study of CD8 T cells in Susac syndrome. The RNA, roughly 0.5 to 1 ug, was put through reverse transcription using random hexamers. TCRdb processed the immunoSEQ multiplex PCR reads anew with MiXCR; each CDR3 protein has one entry. The sample shows some 240,000 distinct CDR3 sequences, almost 97% of them seen only once. The source material was CD4+ T cells from PBMCs. Receptor source: a human donor with Susac syndrome.

CDR3 loop: CASSPTREVVDEQFF. The CDR3 DNA is TGTGCCAGCTCACCGACCCGGGAAGTAGTCGATGAGCAGTTCTTC. This sequence joins TRBV18 and TRBJ2-1; maybe TRBD2 (5 bases). The CDR3 contains 15 residues. V was pared by 3 bases and J by 8 bases, with 17 bases between. CDR1 and CDR2 (germline): KGHSH, LQKENI.

DNA of the CDR3: TGCAGCGTTGTGATGGGGGCTGAAGCTTTCTTT. It yields the protein CSVVMGAEAFF. This chain connects TRBV29-1 to TRBJ1-1, with a weak D call TRBD1 (5 bases). V lost 4 bases, J lost 6 bases, and 9 bases lay in between. The CDR3 contains 11 residues. Germline CDR1 is SQVTM and CDR2 is ANQGSEA.

In this sample, this clonotype turned up once. This rearrangement joins TRBV6-2 or TRBV6-3 to TRBJ2-7, with D unresolved. Germline V gives CDR1 MNHEY, CDR2 SVGEGT. Trimming shortened V by 7 bases and J by 2 bases, and 12 bases separated the two germline ends. This CDR3 is built from 13 residues. The CDR3 DNA follows: TGTGCCAGCACCCTGAGCTCGCCCTACGAGCAGTACTTC. Protein sequence: CASTLSSPYEQYF.

Here the CDR3 reads CATSRDPDRAVDEQFF. CDR3 bases: TGTGCCACCAGCAGAGATCCGGACAGGGCAGTGGATGAGCAGTTCTTC. The chain links TRBV15 to TRBJ2-1; TRBD1 agrees at 8 bases. The J segment lost 8 bases and the V segment lost 0 bases, leaving 9 bases of the junction unmatched. From germline, CDR1 is LNHNV and CDR2 YYDKDF (reference sequence). This CDR3 contains 16 residues.

This clonotype was observed a single time. V and J are TRBV12-3 or TRBV12-4 and TRBJ2-1, with 8 positions matching TRBD2. Unmatched junction bases numbered 14, after V lost 11 bases and J lost 5 bases. The CDR3 runs to 15 residues. The CDR3 spells CASSGVAGTNNEQFF. CDR3 DNA sequence: TGTGCCTCCTCTGGGGTAGCGGGGACCAACAATGAGCAGTTCTTC.

The V gene is TRBV5-1, the J gene TRBJ2-7; D is possibly TRBD2 (5 bases). The CDR3 length is 12 residues. In germline, CDR1 is SGHRS, CDR2 YFSETQ. Trimming left V 7 bases short and J 3 bases short, with 11 bases between. CDR3 nucleotide sequence: TGCGCCAGCCCTCGGGGTTGCTACGAGCAGTACTTC. Its protein product is CASPRGCYEQYF.

The rearrangement uses TRBV12-3 or TRBV12-4 and TRBJ1-4; 8 positions agree with TRBD1. The CDR3 sequence is 16 residues long. The V segment lost 6 bases and the J segment 4 bases; nucleotides outside the gene matches: 10. For the CDR3, the DNA is TGTGCCAGCAGCCCAGTGCCGGGACAGGTTAATGAAAAACTGTTTTTT. Encoded protein: CASSPVPGQVNEKLFF.

This chain uses TRBV20-1 with TRBJ2-1, with D unresolved. The CDR3 has 11 amino acids. V dropped 5 bases and J dropped 10 bases, with 12 bases sitting between them. Germline CDR1 and CDR2: DFQATT and SNEGSKA (reference sequence). The CDR3 here is CSAGASSEQFF. The CDR3 DNA follows: TGCAGTGCTGGAGCTAGTAGCGAGCAGTTCTTC.

The CDR3 bases are TGCGCCAGCAGTCGGGAATCGGGTGAGCAGTTCTTC. This sequence encodes CASSRESGEQFF. The gene calls are TRBV10-2 and TRBJ2-1; maybe TRBD2 (5 bases). The CDR3 is 12 residues long. Germline V gives CDR1 WSHSY, CDR2 SAAADI. V lost 5 bases, J lost 9 bases, and 11 bases lay in between.

This clonotype was detected only once. The chain couples TRBV5-1 to TRBJ2-5, with 7 positions matching TRBD1. V lost 2 bases, J lost 2 bases, and 3 bases stayed unmatched. In germline, CDR1 is SGHRS, CDR2 YFSETQ. The CDR3 has 14 amino acids. As DNA, the CDR3 is TGCGCCAGCAGCTTTAGGACAGGACAAGAGACCCAGTACTTC. Encoded protein: CASSFRTGQETQYF.

The chain is built from TRBV6-5 and TRBJ2-4; 7 nucleotides agree with TRBD2. The length of the CDR3 is 16 residues. The junction had 7 bases not matched to a gene; V was cut back by 4 bases and J by 1 base. Germline lookup yields CDR1 MNHEY and CDR2 SVGAGI. In DNA form, the CDR3 reads TGTGCCAGCAGTTTAGCGGGCCGGCGGGCCAAAAACATTCAGTACTTC. Translating it yields CASSLAGRRAKNIQYF.

The rearrangement joins TRBV30 to TRBJ2-6; the D is unclear. V was shortened by 3 bases and J by 2 bases, with 17 bases between the two germline ends. CDR3 size: 17 residues. The germline V gene has CDR1 GTSNPN and CDR2 SVGIG (reference sequence). The CDR3: CAWRAWGDQAGANVLTF. The DNA of the CDR3 is TGTGCCTGGAGAGCCTGGGGTGATCAAGCTGGGGCCAACGTCCTGACTTTC.

The rearrangement uses TRBV2 and TRBJ1-2, with 9 bases that match TRBD1. V was clipped by 0 bases and J by 3 bases; unmatched bases: 5. The CDR3 sequence is 16 residues long. Germline-derived CDR1 and CDR2 are SNHLY and FYNNEI. The CDR3 bases are TGTGCCAGCAGTGAAGCGAGGGGACAGGGACACTATGGCTACACCTTC. Translated: CASSEARGQGHYGYTF. Filled out from reference TRBV2 and TRBJ1-2, the complete variable domain reads EPEVTQTPSHQVTQMGQEVILRCVPISNHLYFYWYRQILGQKVEFLVSFYNNEISEKSEIFDDQFSVERPDGSNFTLKIRSTKLEDSAMYFCASSEARGQGHYGYTFGSGTRLTVV.

The rearrangement joins TRBV7-3 to TRBJ2-3; 8 bases map to TRBD1. CDR3 length: 14 amino acids. J lost 2 bases, V lost 4 bases, and 2 bases had no gene match. The germline gives CDR1 SGHTA, CDR2 FQGTGA. The CDR3 loop reads CASSWDRNTDTQYF. The CDR3 bases are TGTGCCAGCAGCTGGGACAGGAACACAGATACGCAGTATTTT.

V usage is TRBV4-1 and J usage is TRBJ2-7; D gene unclear. The length of the CDR3 is 15 residues. Per germline, CDR1 MGHRA and CDR2 YSYEKL. V was trimmed by 1 base and J by 1 base, leaving 11 bases between them. The CDR3 protein is CASSQGPQRSYEQYF. For the CDR3, the DNA is TGCGCCAGCAGCCAAGGACCCCAAAGGTCCTACGAGCAGTACTTC.

This clonotype was seen more than once but under ten times. The chain couples TRBV18 to TRBJ2-5; maybe TRBD1 (6 bases). Germline assignment: CDR1 KGHSH and CDR2 LQKENI. V lost 4 bases and J 1 base, leaving 10 bases between the germline ends. CDR3 length: 14 amino acids. The CDR3 is CASSRGQTQETQYF. CDR3 DNA sequence: TGTGCCAGCTCACGAGGACAGACCCAAGAGACCCAGTACTTC.

This chain links TRBV6-2 or TRBV6-3 with TRBJ2-1; weak D call: TRBD2 (6 bases). V shed 6 bases and J shed 15 bases, with 15 bases lying between them. There are 11 residues in the CDR3. The germline V gene has CDR1 MNHEY and CDR2 SVGEGT. CDR3 region: CASSRSLAWFF. The DNA for the CDR3 is TGTGCCAGCAGCCGGTCGCTAGCGTGGTTCTTC.

The rearrangement joins TRBV7-8 to TRBJ2-7; 7 nucleotides line up with TRBD1. Germline V gives CDR1 SGHVS, CDR2 FQNEAQ. This CDR3 spans 14 amino acids. After removal of 5 bases from V and 4 bases from J, the junction contained 8 bases not matched to a gene. As DNA, the CDR3 is TGTGCCAGCAGCCCCGGGACAGCCCAATACGAGCAGTACTTC. Its translation: CASSPGTAQYEQYF.

The gene calls are TRBV25-1 and TRBJ2-3; D possibly corresponds to TRBD2 (5 bases). The length of the CDR3 is 16 residues. Germline V lookup: CDR1 MGHDK, CDR2 SYGVNS. V was shortened by 0 bases and J by 2 bases, with 12 bases between the two germline ends. The CDR3 bases are TGTGCCAGCAGTGAATACTTGGTAGCGAACACAGATACGCAGTATTTT. It yields the protein CASSEYLVANTDTQYF.

V is TRBV9 and J is TRBJ1-5; tentative D call: TRBD1 (5 bases). Germline CDR1 is SGDLS and CDR2 is YYNGEE. The CDR3 consists of 15 residues. V dropped 3 bases and J dropped 5 bases, with 15 bases sitting between them. The CDR3 loop is CASSGGVGADQPQHF. The CDR3, as DNA: TGTGCCAGCAGCGGGGGCGTAGGGGCGGATCAGCCCCAGCATTTT.

The rearrangement joins TRBV9 to TRBJ2-7; 10 nucleotides line up with TRBD2. Germline trimming cut 0 bases from V and 3 bases from J; bases unmatched to any gene: 3. Germline lookup yields CDR1 SGDLS and CDR2 YYNGEE. There are 15 residues in the CDR3. For the CDR3, the DNA is TGTGCCAGCAGCGTAGATCTAGCGGGAGACTACGAGCAGTACTTC. Protein: CASSVDLAGDYEQYF.